What follows is one TCR beta chain and its context. Its target is not known. CDR1 is WSHSY, CDR2 SAAADI, per germline. The V segment lost 7 bases and the J segment 5 bases; nucleotides outside the gene matches: 11. This CDR3 region has 15 residues. The donors were part of the validation cohort, which consisted of about 130 subjects and was separate from the first cohort of 666 subjects. This specimen belongs to a study of cytomegalovirus exposure and HLA in healthy donors. The study, taken as a whole, reports: First-cohort TCR clusters were later found to tend to co-occur in the 120 or so validation repertoires. Rare TCR sequences dominated, though some public TCRs recurred in many donors.

Profiled with immunoSEQ multiplex PCR; TCRdb holds only in-frame clones, not every one. The sample lists about 150,000 clones; 80% to 90% were seen once. The sample was PBMCs. The J gene is TRBJ2-7, the V gene TRBV10-2; 10 bases map to TRBD2. This receptor was obtained from a man between 18 and 35 years old in good health and CMV-seropositive. As DNA, the CDR3 is TGCGCCAGCACCGACGGGGGACTAGCGTCCCACGAGCAGTACTTC. This gives the protein CASTDGGLASHEQYF.